This T cell receptor beta chain was captured by sequencing in a study of tumor and adjacent non-tumor tissue in lung cancer. Ten or more counts support this clonotype. Its specificity is not known. The CDR3 has 11 residues. Trimming stripped 3 bases from V and 8 bases from J, with 7 bases between. A modified ARM-PCR protocol with three rounds of nested PCR amplified TCRbeta. MiXCR, applied by TCRdb to the multiplex PCR reads, yields one record per CDR3 protein. The data hold more than 85,000 distinct CDR3 sequences, with 50% to 70% observed a single time. Study-level results: Significantly higher TCR diversity was found in tumor than normal lung.

RNA was extracted from bulk tissue without any cell sorting. The normal lung tissue was taken more than 3 cm from the tumor edge. This receptor was obtained from a man aged 55-75 years with non-small cell lung cancer. The chain combines TRBV12-3 or TRBV12-4 with TRBJ1-2; D is unresolved. The sample taken for sequencing was distant non-tumor lung tissue. The CDR3 reads CASSFRTGYTF. In DNA, the CDR3 is TGTGCCAGCAGTTTCCGGACCGGCTACACCTTC.